A single sample gave rise to the 5 T cell receptor beta chains below, sequenced in a study of shared clonotypes between healthy human individuals. Sequencing was performed with immunoSEQ multiplex PCR; in TCRdb, only in-frame clones are kept and a portion is missing. The data show over a million clones, approximately 97% seen once. The sequencing sample was made of naive CD4+ T cells sorted from blood. Subset reported: CD45RA+ positively selected. The receptors come from a man aged 30-40 years in good health.

The chain couples TRBV28 to TRBJ1-1; 7 bases fit TRBD1. The ends lost 5 bases at V and 5 bases at J; junction bases unmatched: 5. This CDR3 comprises 13 residues. Germline-derived CDR1 and CDR2 are MDHEN and SYDVKM. CDR3: CASSQQGWTEAFF. The DNA for the CDR3 is TGTGCCAGCAGTCAACAGGGGTGGACTGAAGCTTTCTTT.

As DNA, the CDR3 is TGTGCCAGTAGTCCCGTAGGGGGATACAATGAGCAGTTCTTC. Translation gives CASSPVGGYNEQFF. The V and J genes are TRBV19 and TRBJ2-1; D possibly corresponds to TRBD1 (6 bases). V was clipped by 5 bases and J by 4 bases, with 12 bases between them. Germline V gene sequence: CDR1 LNHDA, CDR2 SQIVND (reference sequence). The CDR3 consists of 14 residues.

The J gene is TRBJ1-3, the V gene TRBV15; D unresolved. Trimming removed 6 bases from V and 5 bases from J, with 5 bases in between. Germline CDR1 and CDR2: LNHNV and YYDKDF (reference sequence). This CDR3 spans 11 amino acids. CDR3 region: CATRLRNTIYF. DNA for the CDR3: TGTGCCACCAGGTTGAGAAACACCATATATTTT.

This clone was seen once. The chain carries TRBV11-1 and TRBJ1-3, with a weak D call TRBD1 (6 bases). In germline, CDR1 is SGHAT, CDR2 FQDESV (reference sequence). This CDR3 has 16 residues. Trimming removed 6 bases from V and 4 bases from J, with 19 bases in between. The CDR3 DNA reads TGTGCCAGCAGAGACAATTACAGGGCGACCGGAAACACCATATATTTT. It translates to CASRDNYRATGNTIYF.

The chain is built from TRBV5-1 and TRBJ2-6, with 8 bases matching TRBD1. The CDR3 loop spans 17 amino acids. CDR1 is SGHRS, CDR2 YFSETQ, per germline. V dropped 3 bases and J dropped 0; count of bases not matched to a gene: 5. The chain's CDR3 is CASSSRTGLSGANVLTF. CDR3 nucleotides: TGCGCCAGCAGCTCTCGGACAGGGCTCTCTGGGGCCAACGTCCTGACTTTC.